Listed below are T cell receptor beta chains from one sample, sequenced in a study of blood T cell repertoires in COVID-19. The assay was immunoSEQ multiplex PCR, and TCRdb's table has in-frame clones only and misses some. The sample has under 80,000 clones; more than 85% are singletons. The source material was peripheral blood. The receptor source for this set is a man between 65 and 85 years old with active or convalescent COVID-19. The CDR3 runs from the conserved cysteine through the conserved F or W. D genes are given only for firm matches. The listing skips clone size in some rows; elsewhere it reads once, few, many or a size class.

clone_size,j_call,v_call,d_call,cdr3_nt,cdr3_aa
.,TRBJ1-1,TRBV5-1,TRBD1,TGCGCCAGCAGCCCGACGCAGGGGGCGATGGCTGAAGCTTTCTTT,CASSPTQGAMAEAFF
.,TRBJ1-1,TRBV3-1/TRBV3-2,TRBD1,TGTGCCAGCAGCACGACAGGGGGCCGGACTGAAGCTTTCTTT,CASSTTGGRTEAFF
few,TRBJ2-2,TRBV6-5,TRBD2,TGTGCCAGCACCAGGGAACTAGCGAATACCGGGGAGCTGTTTTTT,CASTRELANTGELFF
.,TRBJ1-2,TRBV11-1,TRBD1,TGTGCCAGCAGCGGACAGGGGATTAACTATGGCTACACCTTC,CASSGQGINYGYTF
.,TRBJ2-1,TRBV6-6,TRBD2,TGTGCCAGCAGCCGGCGGGAGAACGGGATAGAGCAGTTCTTC,CASSRRENGIEQFF
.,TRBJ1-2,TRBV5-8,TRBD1,TGTGCCAGCAGCTCAGGACAGGGCCCACGATATGGCTACACCTTC,CASSSGQGPRYGYTF
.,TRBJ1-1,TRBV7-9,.,TGTGCCAGCAGCTTATTAGGAGTCACTGAAGCTTTCTTT,CASSLLGVTEAFF
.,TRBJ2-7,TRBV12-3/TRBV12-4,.,TGTGCCAGCAGGATTTCGGACATATACGAGCAGTACTTC,CASRISDIYEQYF
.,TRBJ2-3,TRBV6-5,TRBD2,TGTGCCAGCAGTTCGCGGACTAGCACGAGAGATACGCAGTATTTT,CASSSRTSTRDTQYF
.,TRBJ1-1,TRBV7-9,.,TGTGCCAGCAGCTTAGCAGGGGTCGACACTGAAGCTTTCTTT,CASSLAGVDTEAFF
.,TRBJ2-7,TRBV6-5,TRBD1,TGTGCCAGCAGCCGGGACAGGGTTTACGAGCAGTACTTC,CASSRDRVYEQYF
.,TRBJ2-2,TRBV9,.,TGTGCCAGCAGCGTAGCGGGAGTTGGCACCGGGGAGCTGTTTTTT,CASSVAGVGTGELFF
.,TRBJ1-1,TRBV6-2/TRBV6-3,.,TGTGCCAGCAGTATCGGGGCGGGGGGCCTTATCACTGAAGCTTTCTTT,CASSIGAGGLITEAFF
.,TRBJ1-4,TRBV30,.,TGTGCCTGGAGCCTCGGGGCTAATGAAAAACTGTTTTTT,CAWSLGANEKLFF
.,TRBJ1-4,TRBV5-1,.,TGCGCCAGCAGCTTGCAGGCTTCTGCAACTAATGAAAAACTGTTTTTT,CASSLQASATNEKLFF
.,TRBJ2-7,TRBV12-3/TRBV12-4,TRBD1,TGTGCCAGCAGTCAACCGACAGGGGGGAGAATCTTC,CASSQPTGGRIF
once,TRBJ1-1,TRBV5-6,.,TGTGCCAGCAGCTCGGGAGCTGAAGCTTTCTTT,CASSSGAEAFF
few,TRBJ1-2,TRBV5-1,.,TGCGCCAGCAGACCGACGGCGGGGGTCTCTGGCTACACCTTC,CASRPTAGVSGYTF
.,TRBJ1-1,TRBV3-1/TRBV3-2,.,TGTGCCAGCAGCCGAGCCGGGACTAACACTGAAGCTTTCTTT,CASSRAGTNTEAFF
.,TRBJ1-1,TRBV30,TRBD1,TGTGCCTGGAGTGCCCATCAACCGGACAGGGTGGCAGCTTTCTTT,CAWSAHQPDRVAAFF
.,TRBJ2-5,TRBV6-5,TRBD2,TGTGCCAGCATCGCTAGCGGCTTTGGGACCCAGTACTTC,CASIASGFGTQYF
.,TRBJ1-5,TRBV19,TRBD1,TGTGCCAGTAGGGACCGGGACAGGGTAGTCAATCAGCCCCAGCATTTT,CASRDRDRVVNQPQHF
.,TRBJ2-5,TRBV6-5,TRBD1,TGTGCCAGCAGTTACGGGGGGACAGGGAGGGAGACCCAGTACTTC,CASSYGGTGRETQYF
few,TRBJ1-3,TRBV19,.,TGTGCCACTTCCGAGACGTTCCGGGACACCTCTGGAAACACCATATATTTT,CATSETFRDTSGNTIYF
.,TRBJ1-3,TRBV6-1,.,TGTGCCAGCAGTGATCCGGGAGGGTCTGGAAACACCATATATTTT,CASSDPGGSGNTIYF
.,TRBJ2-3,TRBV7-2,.,TGTGCCAGCAGCTTAGGCCCGGGTGCAGATACGCAGTATTTT,CASSLGPGADTQYF
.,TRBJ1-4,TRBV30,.,TGTGCCTGGAGTGAACTGGGGCGTGCAACTAATGAAAAACTGTTTTTT,CAWSELGRATNEKLFF
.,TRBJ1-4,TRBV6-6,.,TGTGCCAGCAGCGGGAATCTTAATGAAAAACTGTTTTTT,CASSGNLNEKLFF
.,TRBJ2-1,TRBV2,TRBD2,TGTGCCAGCATGAACGGACTAGCGGGGGATGAGCAGTTCTTC,CASMNGLAGDEQFF
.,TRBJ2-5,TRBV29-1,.,TGCAGCGTCGTACAGGACGCGTCCCAAGAGACCCAGTACTTC,CSVVQDASQETQYF
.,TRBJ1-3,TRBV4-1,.,TGCGCCAGCAGCTCGACTGTCGTACCGGGGGGAAACACCATATATTTT,CASSSTVVPGGNTIYF
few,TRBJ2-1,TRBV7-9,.,TGTGCCAGCAGCTTAGCTGAGTTTCCGTTCTTC,CASSLAEFPFF
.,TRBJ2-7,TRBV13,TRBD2,TGTGCCAGCAGCTCACTCGGGACTAGCGGGAGGCTGTCCTACGAGCAGTACTTC,CASSSLGTSGRLSYEQYF
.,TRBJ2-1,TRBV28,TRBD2,TGTGCCAGCAGCTATCCTCCGGGACTAGCGGGTCAGAGCTCCTACAATGAGCAGTTCTTC,CASSYPPGLAGQSSYNEQFF
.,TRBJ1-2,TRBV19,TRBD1,TGTGCCAGTAGTATGGTAGGAATCGGACAGGGGACATGGGGCTACACCTTC,CASSMVGIGQGTWGYTF